These T cell receptor beta chains were read from a single sample in a study of shared clonotypes between healthy human individuals. TCRdb's table, derived via immunoSEQ multiplex PCR, lists solely in-frame clones and lacks some. The sample contains fewer than 2.5 million clones, roughly 93% of which appear only once. Source material: naive CD4+ T cells from PBMCs. The source is a young man in good health. Some clones in this sample may be carry-over from other donors' samples. Both conserved end residues are part of each CDR3. A D gene is named only where the DNA matches it firmly. Size is stated for part of the rows, as once, few or many counts, or as a class when the clone is expanded.

J gene | V gene | clone size | D gene | CDR3 DNA | CDR3 protein
TRBJ2-5 | TRBV7-6 | NA | NA | TGTGCCAGCAGCTTAGAGCCAGGGGTGCAAGAGACCCAGTACTTC | CASSLEPGVQETQYF
TRBJ1-6 | TRBV4-1 | NA | TRBD1 | TGCGCCAGCAGCCCTGGGACAGGGGAGAATTCACCCCTCCACTTT | CASSPGTGENSPLHF
TRBJ2-7 | TRBV4-3 | NA | NA | TGCGCCAGCAGCCAACAGTTCGGGGAAGGCTACGAGCAGTACTTC | CASSQQFGEGYEQYF
TRBJ2-5 | TRBV5-1 | NA | TRBD2 | TGCGCCAGCAGCAGACTAGCGGGAGCCCAAGAGACCCAGTACTTC | CASSRLAGAQETQYF
TRBJ1-1 | TRBV5-1 | few | NA | TGCGCCAGCAGCCCTCAGGTGGGGGTGAACACTGAAGCTTTCTTT | CASSPQVGVNTEAFF
TRBJ2-3 | TRBV4-2 | NA | TRBD2 | TGTGCCAGCAGCCAAGAAGGCCTAGCGGGATTTAGCACAGATACGCAGTATTTT | CASSQEGLAGFSTDTQYF
TRBJ2-1 | TRBV5-1 | NA | TRBD2 | TGCGCCAGCAGCTTCCTAGCGGGAGCTCGGAATGAGCAGTTCTTC | CASSFLAGARNEQFF
TRBJ2-3 | TRBV4-1 | NA | TRBD1 | TGCGCCAGCAGCGAGGACAGGGTGAGGACAGATACGCAGTATTTT | CASSEDRVRTDTQYF
TRBJ2-6 | TRBV10-2 | NA | NA | TGCGCCAGCCGGCAGGGGTCGGGGGCCAACGTCCTGACTTTC | CASRQGSGANVLTF
TRBJ2-2 | TRBV9 | NA | NA | TGTGCCAGCAGCGCCGGGACAACTAACACCGGGGAGCTGTTTTTT | CASSAGTTNTGELFF
TRBJ2-7 | TRBV20-1 | NA | NA | TGCAGTGCTAGTACGGGCTACGAGCAGTACTTC | CSASTGYEQYF
TRBJ2-1 | TRBV29-1 | NA | NA | TGCAGCGGAAAAGGGGAATTTATCAGAGTTTACAATGAGCAGTTCTTC | CSGKGEFIRVYNEQFF
TRBJ1-2 | TRBV7-8 | NA | NA | TGTGCCAGCAGCTTTTCGGGGTCTGGCTACACCTTC | CASSFSGSGYTF
TRBJ1-2 | TRBV20-1 | NA | NA | TGCAGTGCTATGGACTATGGCTACACCTTC | CSAMDYGYTF
TRBJ2-4 | TRBV9 | NA | NA | TGTGCCAGCAGCGAAGGGACATATGACATTCAGTACTTC | CASSEGTYDIQYF
TRBJ2-1 | TRBV30 | NA | NA | TGTGCCTGGAGGCGCCGGTACAATGAGCAGTTCTTC | CAWRRRYNEQFF
TRBJ1-1 | TRBV14 | NA | NA | TGTGCCAGCAGCCAAGAAGGCATGCAGATGAACACTGAAGCTTTCTTT | CASSQEGMQMNTEAFF
TRBJ2-1 | TRBV29-1 | NA | NA | TGCAGCGTTGGTCAGTACAATGAGCAGTTCTTC | CSVGQYNEQFF
TRBJ1-1 | TRBV18 | NA | TRBD1 | TGTGCCAGCTCACCGTTTCGGGGACAGGGGATGAACACTGAAGCTTTCTTT | CASSPFRGQGMNTEAFF
TRBJ1-4 | TRBV12-5 | NA | TRBD1 | TGTGCTAGTGGTTTGGTAAGGGACAGGGGGAATGAAAAACTGTTTTTT | CASGLVRDRGNEKLFF
TRBJ2-7 | TRBV4-1 | NA | NA | TGCGCCAGCAGCAGCCCGGGACGGACATACGAGCAGTACTTC | CASSSPGRTYEQYF
TRBJ2-5 | TRBV7-9 | NA | TRBD2 | TGTGCCAGCAGCTTACGACTAGCGGGGACGACCCAGTACTTC | CASSLRLAGTTQYF
TRBJ2-1 | TRBV5-1 | NA | NA | TGCGCCAGCAGCTTGGACCAGGGCCAGTTGGGGGACAATGAGCAGTTCTTC | CASSLDQGQLGDNEQFF
TRBJ2-1 | TRBV5-4 | NA | NA | TGTGCCAGCAGCTACGACAGGAGGGGAAATGAGCAGTTCTTC | CASSYDRRGNEQFF
TRBJ1-5 | TRBV28 | NA | TRBD1 | TGTGCCAGCAGTGTGGTGACAGGGGATCAGCCCCAGCATTTT | CASSVVTGDQPQHF
TRBJ2-7 | TRBV7-3 | NA | TRBD1 | TGTGCCAGCAGCCCGGGACAGGGGGTTATAGAGCAGTACTTC | CASSPGQGVIEQYF
TRBJ2-3 | TRBV29-1 | NA | TRBD2 | TGCAGCGTCCAGTTGGCTAGCGGGAGCACAGATACGCAGTATTTT | CSVQLASGSTDTQYF
TRBJ1-4 | TRBV14 | NA | TRBD1 | TGTGCCAGCAGCCAACGGGACAGGACGAGTGAAAAACTGTTTTTT | CASSQRDRTSEKLFF
TRBJ2-7 | TRBV19 | NA | TRBD2 | TGTGCCAGTAGGCCCGGGACTAGCGGGAGAACGTACGAGCAGTACTTC | CASRPGTSGRTYEQYF
TRBJ2-3 | TRBV18 | NA | NA | TGTGCCAGCTCACCATCTCTAGGTCCCACAGATACGCAGTATTTT | CASSPSLGPTDTQYF
TRBJ2-7 | TRBV7-9 | once | NA | TGTGCCAGCAGCTTAGTCGAGAACCTAGATTTCCACGAGCAGTACTTC | CASSLVENLDFHEQYF
TRBJ1-4 | TRBV25-1 | NA | NA | TGTGCCAGCAGTGAATCGAGTAGCTTTAATGAAAAACTGTTTTTT | CASSESSSFNEKLFF
TRBJ2-7 | TRBV7-9 | NA | TRBD1 | TGTGCCAGCAGCTTACGGGGGACAGGGGTATACGAGCAGTACTTC | CASSLRGTGVYEQYF
TRBJ1-1 | TRBV10-3 | NA | TRBD1 | TGTGCCATCAGTGTGGGACAGGGGAGTACTGAAGCTTTCTTT | CAISVGQGSTEAFF
TRBJ2-5 | TRBV19 | once | NA | TGTGCCAGTAGTATAGGGGCTAGCCAAGAGACCCAGTACTTC | CASSIGASQETQYF
TRBJ1-5 | TRBV4-1 | NA | NA | TGCGCCAGCAGCCAACCGGGGGCCAATCAGCCCCAGCATTTT | CASSQPGANQPQHF
TRBJ2-1 | TRBV19 | NA | TRBD1 | TGTGCCACCCAATGGGAGACAGGGAGATTGAATGAGCAGTTCTTC | CATQWETGRLNEQFF
TRBJ2-3 | TRBV2 | once | NA | TGTGCCAGCAAGGGGGGGAGCTTAGCAGATACGCAGTATTTT | CASKGGSLADTQYF
TRBJ2-7 | TRBV18 | once | NA | TGTGCCAGCTCACGGGAAGGCGTTTCCGAGCAGTACTTC | CASSREGVSEQYF
TRBJ1-2 | TRBV7-9 | NA | NA | TGTGCCAGCACCTACCAGGGTCATGGCTACACCTTC | CASTYQGHGYTF
TRBJ1-1 | TRBV6-1 | NA | TRBD1 | TGTGCCAGCACTCTGAGCGACGCAGGGGGGGGAGCTTTCTTT | CASTLSDAGGGAFF
TRBJ2-3 | TRBV7-9 | NA | NA | TGTGCCAGCAGCTTTAGCGGCGACCGCACAGATACGCAGTATTTT | CASSFSGDRTDTQYF
TRBJ1-2 | TRBV28 | once | TRBD1 | TGTGCCAGCAGCCCCGGGACAGGTATCGGCTACACCTTC | CASSPGTGIGYTF
TRBJ2-3 | TRBV6-6 | few | TRBD1 | TGTGCCAGCAGGGACAGGGGCACAGATACGCAGTATTTT | CASRDRGTDTQYF
TRBJ2-3 | TRBV4-1 | NA | NA | TGCGCCAGCAGCCAAGAGGCCGAAAGCCCCCCAGATACGCAGTATTTT | CASSQEAESPPDTQYF
TRBJ1-2 | TRBV28 | NA | TRBD1 | TGTGCCAGCAGTCCCGGGACAGGGGTAACCCTTGGGGGCTACACCTTC | CASSPGTGVTLGGYTF
TRBJ2-2 | TRBV7-2 | NA | NA | TGTGCCAGCAGCGCTCGGTATCCGGGGTTAGACACCGGGGAGCTGTTTTTT | CASSARYPGLDTGELFF
TRBJ2-7 | TRBV21-1 | NA | NA | TGTGCCAGCAGCAAAGGGACAGTCTACGAGCAGTACTTC | CASSKGTVYEQYF
TRBJ2-1 | TRBV5-1 | NA | TRBD2 | TGCGCCAGCAGCATGGGTTCAGCGGGAGGTTTTAATGAGCAGTTCTTC | CASSMGSAGGFNEQFF
TRBJ1-1 | TRBV18 | NA | NA | TGTGCCAGCTCACCCTCGCTCGGGGTGAACACTGAAGCTTTCTTT | CASSPSLGVNTEAFF
TRBJ2-1 | TRBV7-3 | NA | NA | TGTGCCAGCAGCCGTGGAGCGGTAATGTCCTACAATGAGCAGTTCTTC | CASSRGAVMSYNEQFF
TRBJ2-3 | TRBV4-1 | NA | NA | TGCGCCAGCAGCCAGCGGAAGAACATAGATACGCAGTATTTT | CASSQRKNIDTQYF
TRBJ2-1 | TRBV28 | NA | NA | TGTGCCAGCAGTTGGGGGCGATGGGGCAATGAGCAGTTCTTC | CASSWGRWGNEQFF
TRBJ1-3 | TRBV5-4 | once | NA | TGTGCCAGCAGTTTGCAGGGGTCTGGAAACACCATATATTTT | CASSLQGSGNTIYF
TRBJ1-2 | TRBV29-1 | NA | NA | TGCAGCGTGGTCCAGAACTATGGCTACACCTTC | CSVVQNYGYTF
TRBJ1-3 | TRBV29-1 | once | NA | TGCAGCGTTAGAAGCTCTGGAAACACCATATATTTT | CSVRSSGNTIYF
TRBJ1-2 | TRBV7-8 | NA | NA | TGTGCCAGCAGCTTAGGACGGACAGCCAACTATGGCTACACCTTC | CASSLGRTANYGYTF
TRBJ2-7 | TRBV5-1 | once | TRBD1 | TGCGCCAGCAGATTGACAGGGGAGAGCGAGCAGTACTTC | CASRLTGESEQYF